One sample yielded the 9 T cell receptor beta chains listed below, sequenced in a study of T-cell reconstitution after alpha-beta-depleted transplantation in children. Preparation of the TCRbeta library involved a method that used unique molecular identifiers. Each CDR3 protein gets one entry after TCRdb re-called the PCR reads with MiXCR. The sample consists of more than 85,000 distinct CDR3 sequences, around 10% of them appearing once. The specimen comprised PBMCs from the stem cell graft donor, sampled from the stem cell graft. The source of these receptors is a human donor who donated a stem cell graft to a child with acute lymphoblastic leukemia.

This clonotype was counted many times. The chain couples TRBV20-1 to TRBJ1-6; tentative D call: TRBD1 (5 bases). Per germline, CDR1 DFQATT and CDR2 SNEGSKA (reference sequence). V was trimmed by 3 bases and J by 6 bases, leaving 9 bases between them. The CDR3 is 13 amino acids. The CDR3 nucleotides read TGCAGTGCTAGGAGGCAGGGTAATTCACCCCTCCACTTT. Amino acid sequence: CSARRQGNSPLHF.

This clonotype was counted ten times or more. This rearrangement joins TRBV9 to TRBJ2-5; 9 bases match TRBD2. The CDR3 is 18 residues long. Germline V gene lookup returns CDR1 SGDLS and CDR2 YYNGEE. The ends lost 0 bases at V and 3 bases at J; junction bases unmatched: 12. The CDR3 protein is CASSVGLYLAGQKETQYF. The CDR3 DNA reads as TGTGCCAGCAGCGTAGGCCTCTACCTAGCGGGACAAAAAGAGACCCAGTACTTC.

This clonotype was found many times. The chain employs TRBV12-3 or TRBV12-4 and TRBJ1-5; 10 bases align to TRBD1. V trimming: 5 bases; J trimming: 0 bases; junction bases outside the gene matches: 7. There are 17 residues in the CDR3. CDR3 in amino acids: CASSPRTGGYSNQPQHF. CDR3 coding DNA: TGTGCCAGCAGTCCCCGGACAGGGGGGTATAGCAATCAGCCCCAGCATTTT.

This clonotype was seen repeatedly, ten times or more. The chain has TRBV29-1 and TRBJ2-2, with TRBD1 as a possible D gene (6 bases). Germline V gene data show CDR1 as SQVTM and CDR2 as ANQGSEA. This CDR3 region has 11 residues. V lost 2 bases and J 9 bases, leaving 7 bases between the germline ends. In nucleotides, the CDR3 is TGCAGCGTTGAAAGGGACAGGGAGCTGTTTTTT. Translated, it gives CSVERDRELFF.

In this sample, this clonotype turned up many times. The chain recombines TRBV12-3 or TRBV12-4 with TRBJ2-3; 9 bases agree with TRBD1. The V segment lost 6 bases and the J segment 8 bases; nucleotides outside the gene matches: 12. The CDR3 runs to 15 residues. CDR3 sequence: CASREGQGLSITQYF. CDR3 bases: TGTGCCAGCAGAGAGGGACAGGGTCTTAGCATTACGCAGTATTTT.

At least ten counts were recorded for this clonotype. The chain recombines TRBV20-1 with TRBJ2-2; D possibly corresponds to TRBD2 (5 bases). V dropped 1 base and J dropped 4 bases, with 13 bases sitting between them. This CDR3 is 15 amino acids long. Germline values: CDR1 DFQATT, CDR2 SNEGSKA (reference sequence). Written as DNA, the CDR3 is TGCAGTGCTAGAGTAAACCTAGCTTCCACCGGGGAGCTGTTTTTT. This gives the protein CSARVNLASTGELFF.

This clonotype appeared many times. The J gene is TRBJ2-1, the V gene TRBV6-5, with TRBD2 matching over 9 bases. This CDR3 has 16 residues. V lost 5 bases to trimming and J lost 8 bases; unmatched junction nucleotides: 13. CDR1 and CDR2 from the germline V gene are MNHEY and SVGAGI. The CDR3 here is CASSPIPGLARDEQFF. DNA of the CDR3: TGTGCCAGCAGTCCCATTCCGGGACTAGCCAGAGATGAGCAGTTCTTC.

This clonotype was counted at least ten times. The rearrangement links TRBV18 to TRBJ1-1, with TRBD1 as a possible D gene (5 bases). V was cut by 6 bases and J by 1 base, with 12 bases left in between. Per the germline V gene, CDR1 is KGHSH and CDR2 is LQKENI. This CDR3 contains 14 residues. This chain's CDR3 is CASSRQSWNTEAFF. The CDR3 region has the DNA TGTGCCAGCTCGCGACAGAGCTGGAACACTGAAGCTTTCTTT. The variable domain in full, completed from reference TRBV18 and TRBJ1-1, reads NAGVMQNPRHLVRRRGQEARLRCSPMKGHSHVYWYRQLPEEGLKFMVYLQKENIIDESGMPKERFSAEFPKEGPSILRIQQVVRGDSAAYFCASSRQSWNTEAFFGQGTRLTVV.

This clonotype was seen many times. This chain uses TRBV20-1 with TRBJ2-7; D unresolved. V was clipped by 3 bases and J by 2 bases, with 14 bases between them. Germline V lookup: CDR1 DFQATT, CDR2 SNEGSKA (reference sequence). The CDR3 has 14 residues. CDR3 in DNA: TGCAGTGCTAGTATATCGGCACCCCCCTACGAGCAGTACTTC. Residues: CSASISAPPYEQYF.